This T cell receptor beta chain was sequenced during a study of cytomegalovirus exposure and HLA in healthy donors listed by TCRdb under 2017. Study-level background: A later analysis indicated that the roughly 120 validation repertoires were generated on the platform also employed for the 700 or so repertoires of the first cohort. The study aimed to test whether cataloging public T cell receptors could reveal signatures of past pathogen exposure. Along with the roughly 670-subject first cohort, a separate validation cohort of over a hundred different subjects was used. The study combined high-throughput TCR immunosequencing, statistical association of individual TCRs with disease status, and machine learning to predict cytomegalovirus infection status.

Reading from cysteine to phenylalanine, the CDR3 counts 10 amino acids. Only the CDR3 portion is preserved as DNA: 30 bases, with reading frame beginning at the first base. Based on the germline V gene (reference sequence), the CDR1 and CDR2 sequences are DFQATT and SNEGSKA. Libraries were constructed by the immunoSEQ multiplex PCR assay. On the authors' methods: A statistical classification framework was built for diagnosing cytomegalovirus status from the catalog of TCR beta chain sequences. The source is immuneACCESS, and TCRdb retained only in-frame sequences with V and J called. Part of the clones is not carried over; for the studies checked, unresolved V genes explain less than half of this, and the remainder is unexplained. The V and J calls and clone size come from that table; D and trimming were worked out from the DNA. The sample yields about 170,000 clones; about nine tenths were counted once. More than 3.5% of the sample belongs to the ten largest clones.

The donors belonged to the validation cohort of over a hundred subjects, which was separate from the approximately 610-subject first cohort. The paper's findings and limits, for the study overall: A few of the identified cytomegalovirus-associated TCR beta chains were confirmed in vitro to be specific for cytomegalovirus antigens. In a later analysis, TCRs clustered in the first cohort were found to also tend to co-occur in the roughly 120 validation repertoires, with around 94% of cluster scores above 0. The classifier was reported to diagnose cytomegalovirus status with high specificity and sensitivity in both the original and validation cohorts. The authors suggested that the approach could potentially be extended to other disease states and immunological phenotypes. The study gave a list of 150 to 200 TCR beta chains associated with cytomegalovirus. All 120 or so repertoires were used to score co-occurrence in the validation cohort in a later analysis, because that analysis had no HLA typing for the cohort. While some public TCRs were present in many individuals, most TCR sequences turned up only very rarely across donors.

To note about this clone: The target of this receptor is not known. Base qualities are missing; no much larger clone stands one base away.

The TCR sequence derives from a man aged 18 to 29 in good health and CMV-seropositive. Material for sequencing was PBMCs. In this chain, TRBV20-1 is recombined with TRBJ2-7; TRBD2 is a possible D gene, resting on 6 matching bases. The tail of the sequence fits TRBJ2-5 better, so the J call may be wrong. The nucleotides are TGCAGTGCTAAGGGAGGGACCCAGTACTTC. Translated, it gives CSAKGGTQYF.